These 9 T cell receptor beta chains came from one sample sequenced in a study of cytomegalovirus exposure and HLA in healthy donors. Primers included in the PCR were 60 Vbeta and 13 Jbeta primers. Only in-frame clones appear in the TCRdb table, and some are missing; sequencing was by immunoSEQ multiplex PCR. The table lists 100,000 or so clones, 76% of them singletons, with around 4.4% in the top ten. Material for sequencing was PBMCs. The receptor set was obtained from a man between 40 and 49 years old in good health and CMV-seronegative.

The V call is TRBV6-5, the J call TRBJ2-2; D not resolved. Deletions cut 0 bases from V and 4 bases from J, with 12 bases between. In germline, CDR1 is MNHEY, CDR2 SVGAGI. This CDR3 is 16 amino acids long. The CDR3 DNA sequence: TGTGCCAGCAGTTACTCGGCCCAGGTACTCACCGGGGAGCTGTTTTTT. Amino acids: CASSYSAQVLTGELFF.

This clone is termed medium-sized (0.01 to 0.1%). The V and J genes are TRBV28 and TRBJ1-5; the D is unclear. The germline V and J ends were trimmed by 6 bases and 6 bases, with 9 bases remaining between them. Germline V CDR1 and CDR2: MDHEN, SYDVKM. There are 12 residues in the CDR3. The CDR3 region is CASSVLSQPQHF. In DNA, the CDR3 is TGTGCCAGCAGCGTCCTTAGTCAGCCCCAGCATTTT.

This chain connects TRBV5-6 to TRBJ2-7; D is possibly TRBD1 (7 bases). V was cut by 4 bases and J by 2 bases, with 13 bases left in between. This CDR3 has 14 residues. The germline V gene has CDR1 SGHDT and CDR2 YYEEEE. CDR3 coding DNA: TGTGCCAGCAGCGCGGGACAGTTCGCCTACGAGCAGTACGTC. As protein: CASSAGQFAYEQYV.

This clone was observed a few times. The rearrangement uses TRBV6-5 and TRBJ2-7, with TRBD2 matching 7 bases. CDR3 length equals 14 residues. The V and J ends lost 0 bases and 5 bases, in that order; junction bases with no gene match: 4. Germline V gene sequence: CDR1 MNHEY, CDR2 SVGAGI. The CDR3 DNA reads TGTGCCAGCAGTTACTCGGCGGGGGTACACGAGCAGTACTTC. It translates to CASSYSAGVHEQYF.

The V call is TRBV11-2, the J call TRBJ2-7; D not certain. CDR3 length equals 12 residues. Trimming shortened V by 2 bases and J by 7 bases, and 9 bases separated the two germline ends. Germline V gives CDR1 SGHAT, CDR2 FQNNGV. CDR3 nucleotide sequence: TGTGCCAGCAGCTTACCCACATGGGAGCAGTACTTC. Amino acids: CASSLPTWEQYF.

The V and J genes are TRBV5-4 and TRBJ1-6; D remains ambiguous. The CDR3 is made up of 14 amino acids. Trimming pared 4 bases from V and 2 bases from J, leaving 7 bases between. Germline loops: CDR1 SGHNT, CDR2 YYREEE (reference sequence). CDR3 sequence (DNA): TGTGCCAGCAGCCGGTCCACCTATAATTCACCCCTCCACTTT. This codes for CASSRSTYNSPLHF. Full variable domain (rest looked up from reference TRBV5-4 and TRBJ1-6): ETGVTQSPTHLIKTRGQQVTLRCSSQSGHNTVSWYQQALGQGPQFIFQYYREEENGRGNFPPRFSGLQFPNYSSELNVNALELDDSALYLCASSRSTYNSPLHFGNGTRLTVT.

Of note for this clone: The identical CDR3 is also encoded by other nucleotide sequences in the sample. The rearrangement links TRBV18 to TRBJ2-2, with D tentatively TRBD1 (6 bases). Germline CDR1 and CDR2: KGHSH and LQKENI. Between the trimmed V and J ends, which lost 6 bases and 1 base, there was a span of 9 bases. This CDR3 spans 14 amino acids. The CDR3 coding sequence is TGTGCCAGCTCGCCGGGACAGAACACCGGGGAGCTGTTTTTT. As protein: CASSPGQNTGELFF.

This clone was observed once. The rearrangement links TRBV30 to TRBJ2-7; 7 positions agree with TRBD1. J gave up 3 bases and V 3 bases, and 5 bases lay outside the gene matches. The germline V gene encodes CDR1 GTSNPN and CDR2 SVGIG (reference sequence). CDR3 size: 13 residues. The CDR3 spells CAWRRGGLYEQYF. CDR3 in DNA: TGTGCCTGGAGGAGAGGGGGCCTCTACGAGCAGTACTTC.

V is TRBV27 and J is TRBJ1-1; 8 bases are shared with TRBD1. Germline CDR1 reads MNHEY; CDR2 reads SMNVEV (reference sequence). The ends lost 5 bases at V and 8 bases at J; junction bases unmatched: 4. The CDR3 loop spans 12 amino acids. The CDR3 DNA reads as TGTGCCAGCAGTGACAGGGGTGCCGAAGCTTTCTTT. Translating gives CASSDRGAEAFF.